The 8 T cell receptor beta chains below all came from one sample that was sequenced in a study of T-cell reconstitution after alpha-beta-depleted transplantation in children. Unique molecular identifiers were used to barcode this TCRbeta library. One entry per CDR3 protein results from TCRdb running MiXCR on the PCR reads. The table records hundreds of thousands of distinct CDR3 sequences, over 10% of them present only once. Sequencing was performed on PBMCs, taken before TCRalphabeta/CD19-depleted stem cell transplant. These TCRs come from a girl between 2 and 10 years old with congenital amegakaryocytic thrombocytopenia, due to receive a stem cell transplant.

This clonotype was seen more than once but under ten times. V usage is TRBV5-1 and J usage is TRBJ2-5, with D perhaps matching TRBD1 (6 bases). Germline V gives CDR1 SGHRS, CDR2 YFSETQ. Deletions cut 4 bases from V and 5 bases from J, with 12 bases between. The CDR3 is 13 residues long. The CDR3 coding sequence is TGCGCCAGCAGCCCCACAGGGATGGAGACCCAGTACTTC. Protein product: CASSPTGMETQYF.

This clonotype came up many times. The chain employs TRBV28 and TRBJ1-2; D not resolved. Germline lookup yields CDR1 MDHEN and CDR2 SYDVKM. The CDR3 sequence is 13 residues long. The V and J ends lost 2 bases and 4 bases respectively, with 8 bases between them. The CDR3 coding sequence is TGTGCCAGCAGTTTAAGGCAGCTCTATGGCTACACCTTC. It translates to CASSLRQLYGYTF.

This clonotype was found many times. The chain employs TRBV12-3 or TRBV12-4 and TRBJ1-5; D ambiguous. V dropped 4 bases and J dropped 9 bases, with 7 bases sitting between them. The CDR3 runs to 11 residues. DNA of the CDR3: TGTGCCAGCAGTTCCGGCGGGCCCCAGCATTTT. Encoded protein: CASSSGGPQHF.

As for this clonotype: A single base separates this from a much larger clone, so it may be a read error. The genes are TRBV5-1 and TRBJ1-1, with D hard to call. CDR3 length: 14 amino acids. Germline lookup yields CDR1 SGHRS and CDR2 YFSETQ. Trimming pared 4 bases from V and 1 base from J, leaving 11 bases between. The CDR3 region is CASSLLDANTEAFF. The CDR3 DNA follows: TGCGCCAGCAGCCTTCTGGACGCGAACACTGAAGCTTTCTTT.

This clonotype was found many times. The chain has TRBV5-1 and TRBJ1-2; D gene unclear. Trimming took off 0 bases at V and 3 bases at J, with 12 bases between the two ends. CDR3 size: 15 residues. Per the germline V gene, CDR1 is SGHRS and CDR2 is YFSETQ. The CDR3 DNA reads TGCGCCAGCAGCTTGGCTCCCGAGGATTACTATGGCTACACCTTC. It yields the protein CASSLAPEDYYGYTF.

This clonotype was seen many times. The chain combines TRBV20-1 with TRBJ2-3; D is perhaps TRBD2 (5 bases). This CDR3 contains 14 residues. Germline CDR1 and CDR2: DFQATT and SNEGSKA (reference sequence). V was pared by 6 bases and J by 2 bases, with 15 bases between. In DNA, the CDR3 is TGCAGTGCCCTCCGGAGCGGAATCACAGATACGCAGTATTTT. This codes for CSALRSGITDTQYF.

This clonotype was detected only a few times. CDR3 DNA: TGTGCCAGCAGCTTAATGTGGTCGGGGAACGAGCAGTACTTC. Its translation is CASSLMWSGNEQYF. J is TRBJ2-7 and V is TRBV7-9; D is perhaps TRBD2 (5 bases). The CDR3 loop spans 14 amino acids. V shed 2 bases and J shed 5 bases, with 13 bases lying between them. The germline V gene encodes CDR1 SEHNR and CDR2 FQNEAQ (reference sequence).

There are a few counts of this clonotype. The CDR3 region has the DNA TGCGCCAGCAGCTTTGCGCAGGGAATCCAAGAGACCCAGTACTTC. It encodes CASSFAQGIQETQYF. J is TRBJ2-5 and V is TRBV5-1; D possibly corresponds to TRBD1 (5 bases). The CDR3 has 15 amino acids. Per the germline V gene, CDR1 is SGHRS and CDR2 is YFSETQ. The V end was cut by 2 bases, the J end by 1 base, with 12 bases between.